Each of the 2 T cell receptor beta chains below was sequenced from the same sample in a study of blood T cell repertoires in COVID-19 (dated by TCRdb to the early 2020s). The method behind the library was the immunoSEQ multiplex PCR assay. What TCRdb holds here is the immuneACCESS table cut down to in-frame rearrangements. Part of the clones is not present; checked against another copy, under half of the missing clones reflect an unresolved V gene, and the others are unexplained. The sample records 450,000 to 500,000 clones, approximately 83% of which are singletons. The ten biggest clones cover about 3.2% of the sample. Sequencing was done on a sample of peripheral blood. These receptors came from a human donor in a cohort sampled during active COVID-19.

This clone turned up a few times. The chain couples TRBV10-3 to TRBJ1-3; a possible D gene is TRBD1 (6 bases). Germline V gene sequence: CDR1 ENHRY, CDR2 SYGVKD. The CDR3 extends over 14 amino acids. V lost 6 bases to trimming and J lost 0 bases, with 9 bases between them. The CDR3 region is CAIRQDSSGNTIYF. The CDR3 DNA is TGTGCCATCAGGCAGGACAGCTCTGGAAACACCATATATTTT.

J is TRBJ1-3 and V is TRBV11-2, with D uncertain. This CDR3 has 15 amino acids. Trimming left V 3 bases short and J 1 base short, with 10 bases between. In germline, CDR1 is SGHAT, CDR2 FQNNGV. CDR3 DNA sequence: TGTGCCAGCAGCTTCGAGAGGGCTTCTGGAAACACCATATATTTT. It encodes CASSFERASGNTIYF.